These T cell receptor beta chains were read from a single sample in a study of T cells in Graves' hyperthyroidism and ophthalmopathy. TCRdb re-called the multiplex PCR reads with MiXCR, one entry per CDR3 protein. This sample has 340,000 or so distinct CDR3 sequences, with 21% found just once. The specimen sequenced was blood. The receptors originated from a woman between 50 and 59 years old with Graves' hyperthyroidism. CDR3s include the opening cysteine and the closing phenylalanine or tryptophan. Each record gives: V gene, J gene, D gene, clone size, CDR3 protein, CDR3 DNA. A D gene is named only where the DNA matches it firmly. Some rows mark clone size as missing; the rest say once, few, many or name a class of expanded clone.

TRBV20-1,TRBJ1-4,TRBD1,many,CSARPTWTGGFEKLFF,TGCAGTGCTAGACCTACCTGGACAGGGGGCTTTGAAAAACTGTTTTTT
TRBV14,TRBJ1-1,-,many,CASSQIIMNTEAFF,TGTGCCAGCAGCCAAATAATTATGAACACTGAAGCTTTCTTT
TRBV4-1,TRBJ2-3,TRBD2,-,CASSQEAGVTDTQYF,TGCGCCAGCAGCCAAGAAGCGGGAGTCACAGATACGCAGTATTTT
TRBV7-6,TRBJ2-7,-,many,CASSSPLQGVYEQYF,TGTGCCAGCAGCTCCCCCCTGCAGGGCGTTTACGAGCAGTACTTC
TRBV7-9,TRBJ1-5,-,-,CASSLGMGDKEQPQHF,TGTGCCAGCAGCTTAGGGATGGGGGACAAGGAACAGCCCCAGCATTTT
TRBV12-3/TRBV12-4,TRBJ1-2,-,few,CASTLISGGGYTF,TGTGCCAGCACCCTTATCAGTGGCGGAGGCTACACCTTC
TRBV19,TRBJ1-5,-,-,CASRSTGRDQPQHF,TGTGCCAGTAGGAGTACAGGCAGGGATCAGCCCCAGCATTTT
TRBV7-3,TRBJ1-1,-,-,CASSQYRVLNTEAFF,TGTGCCAGCAGCCAATACAGGGTTCTGAACACTGAAGCTTTCTTT
TRBV18,TRBJ2-3,TRBD2,many,CASSPGTSGLTDTQYF,TGTGCCAGCTCACCTGGGACTAGTGGTCTCACAGATACGCAGTATTTT
TRBV28,TRBJ1-5,-,many,CASNFAGPQHF,TGTGCCAGCAATTTTGCCGGACCCCAGCATTTT
TRBV3-1,TRBJ1-2,-,many,CASSRGTYGYTF,TGTGCCAGCAGCCGCGGGACCTATGGCTACACCTTC
TRBV20-1,TRBJ2-5,TRBD1,few,CSARSRDRGVETQYF,TGCAGTGCTAGATCCCGGGACAGGGGCGTGGAGACCCAGTACTTC
TRBV6-1,TRBJ2-7,-,few,CASGDHYYEQYF,TGTGCCAGCGGTGACCATTACTACGAGCAGTACTTC
TRBV9,TRBJ1-6,TRBD1,-,CASSTGQARSSPLHF,TGTGCCAGCAGCACTGGACAGGCAAGGTCCTCACCCCTCCACTTT
TRBV6-1,TRBJ1-1,TRBD1,many,CASKRTGGNPNPEAFF,TGTGCCAGCAAGAGGACAGGGGGCAACCCTAACCCTGAAGCTTTCTTT
TRBV14,TRBJ1-4,TRBD1,-,CACSFNRGAKLFF,TGTGCCTGCAGCTTCAACAGGGGCGCTAAACTGTTTTTT
TRBV20-1,TRBJ2-2,TRBD2,-,CSASGGRRTGELFF,TGCAGTGCTAGTGGCGGGAGGAGAACCGGGGAGCTGTTTTTT
TRBV20-1,TRBJ1-4,-,few,CRQGVNEKLFF,TGCAGACAGGGCGTTAATGAAAAACTGTTTTTT
TRBV5-1,TRBJ2-3,TRBD2,few,CASSLAEGTSQYF,TGCGCCAGCAGCTTGGCCGAGGGGACTAGCCAGTATTTT
TRBV7-9,TRBJ2-6,-,few,CASSPLLVSGGQSSGANVLTF,TGTGCCAGCAGCCCTCTCCTGGTTTCTGGGGGGCAGAGCTCTGGGGCCAACGTCCTGACTTTC
TRBV5-1,TRBJ2-5,-,many,CASSLSGDKETQYF,TGCGCCAGCAGCTTGAGCGGGGACAAAGAGACCCAGTACTTC
TRBV6-1,TRBJ2-1,-,few,CASSEILHSYNEQFF,TGTGCCAGCAGTGAAATCCTTCACTCCTACAATGAGCAGTTCTTC
TRBV20-1,TRBJ2-7,-,once,CSARDPGTHYEQYF,TGCAGTGCTAGAGACCCCGGGACGCACTACGAGCAGTACTTC
TRBV10-3,TRBJ2-2,-,few,CAISEPTGAGELSF,TGTGCCATCAGTGAGCCGACAGGGGCGGGGGAGCTGTCTTTT
TRBV18,TRBJ1-6,-,few,CASSPRGGTSYNSPLHF,TGTGCCAGCTCACCAAGGGGGGGCACGTCCTATAATTCACCCCTCCACTTT
TRBV2,TRBJ2-1,TRBD2,-,CASSETSGRIDEQFF,TGTGCCAGCAGTGAAACTAGCGGGAGGATAGATGAGCAGTTCTTC
TRBV6-2/TRBV6-3,TRBJ1-5,TRBD1,many,CASRGTGGQPQHF,TGTGCCAGCAGAGGGACAGGGGGTCAGCCCCAGCATTTT
TRBV6-1,TRBJ1-4,TRBD1,few,CASSEQGASILYEKLFF,TGTGCCAGCAGTGAGCAGGGGGCGTCTATTCTATATGAAAAACTGTTTTTT
TRBV7-9,TRBJ2-1,-,-,CASSLATLGEQFF,TGTGCCAGCAGCTTAGCGACGTTAGGGGAGCAGTTCTTC
TRBV11-2,TRBJ2-3,TRBD2,many,CASSPTSGTGLDTQYF,TGTGCCAGCAGCCCTACTAGCGGGACTGGTCTCGATACGCAGTATTTT
TRBV7-9,TRBJ2-1,-,-,CASSLLEQFF,TGTGCCAGCAGCTTATTGGAGCAGTTCTTC
TRBV30,TRBJ2-6,-,many,CAWRSGANVLTF,TGTGCCTGGAGAAGTGGGGCCAACGTCCTGACTTTC
TRBV12-3/TRBV12-4,TRBJ2-7,-,-,CASSLGGARDTYEQYF,TGTGCCAGCAGTTTAGGTGGGGCCCGGGATACCTACGAGCAGTACTTC
TRBV12-3/TRBV12-4,TRBJ2-5,-,few,CASTRDFLTQYF,TGTGCCAGCACCCGAGACTTTCTGACCCAGTACTTC
TRBV15,TRBJ1-4,TRBD1,few,CATSSPGQGFEEKLFF,TGTGCCACCAGCAGCCCGGGACAGGGGTTTGAAGAAAAACTGTTTTTT
TRBV10-3,TRBJ2-7,TRBD2,many,CATGTSGRGAYEQYF,TGTGCCACTGGGACTAGCGGGAGGGGAGCCTACGAGCAGTACTTC
TRBV2,TRBJ1-2,-,-,CASVEQLHYGYTF,TGTGCCAGCGTCGAACAGCTGCATTATGGCTACACCTTC
TRBV18,TRBJ1-1,TRBD1,few,CASSPRAGGTSGTEAFF,TGTGCCAGCTCACCACGGGCAGGGGGCACCAGTGGCACTGAAGCTTTCTTT
TRBV12-3/TRBV12-4,TRBJ1-2,-,-,CASSRGVYEGGYTF,TGTGCCAGCAGCCGTGGAGTCTACGAAGGGGGCTACACCTTC
TRBV5-1,TRBJ2-1,TRBD1,-,CASSLSVGGQGEFF,TGCGCCAGCAGCTTGAGCGTAGGGGGACAGGGGGAGTTCTTC
TRBV19,TRBJ2-5,TRBD1,few,CASSTLDRQETQYF,TGTGCCAGTAGTACCCTGGACAGGCAAGAGACCCAGTACTTC
TRBV12-3/TRBV12-4,TRBJ1-1,-,few,CASSPHLSLNTEAFF,TGTGCCAGCAGTCCACACCTAAGTTTGAACACTGAAGCTTTCTTT
TRBV6-1,TRBJ2-2,TRBD2,many,CASSYGGSGTGELFF,TGTGCCAGCAGTTACGGCGGGAGTGGCACCGGGGAGCTGTTTTTT
TRBV12-3/TRBV12-4,TRBJ1-6,-,few,CASSVRATNSPLHF,TGTGCCAGCAGCGTGAGGGCGACCAATTCACCCCTCCACTTT
TRBV2,TRBJ1-5,TRBD1,many,CASRSQGAGNQPQHF,TGTGCCAGCAGGTCACAGGGGGCTGGCAATCAGCCCCAGCATTTT
TRBV5-1,TRBJ2-1,TRBD2,many,CASRPGTREGLAEQFF,TGCGCCAGCAGACCCGGGACTAGGGAGGGTCTAGCTGAGCAGTTCTTC
TRBV18,TRBJ2-3,TRBD1,many,CASSRTGTGSSDTQYF,TGTGCCAGCTCAAGAACCGGGACAGGCAGTTCAGATACGCAGTATTTT
TRBV28,TRBJ2-5,TRBD2,many,CASSLSSSFSTPLTSGLVETQYF,TGTGCCAGCAGTTTATCTTCTTCCTTTAGCACTCCATTGACTAGCGGGTTGGTGGAGACCCAGTACTTC
TRBV6-1,TRBJ1-2,TRBD1,many,CASRDGQGRYGYTF,TGTGCCAGCAGGGACGGACAGGGCCGATATGGCTACACCTTC
TRBV20-1,TRBJ2-5,-,few,CSARIGTQYF,TGCAGTGCCCGAATTGGGACCCAGTACTTC
TRBV20-1,TRBJ2-7,TRBD2,many,CSASGGSSYEQYF,TGCAGTGCTAGCGGGGGGAGCTCCTACGAGCAGTACTTC
TRBV28,TRBJ2-6,-,-,CASSLYRASGANVLTF,TGTGCCAGCAGTTTATACAGGGCCTCTGGGGCCAACGTCCTGACTTTC
TRBV6-1,TRBJ1-2,-,many,CASSDWNYGYTF,TGTGCCAGCAGTGATTGGAACTATGGCTACACCTTC
TRBV6-1,TRBJ2-5,TRBD2,few,CASSVGLAFGETQYF,TGTGCCAGCAGTGTTGGACTAGCATTCGGCGAGACCCAGTACTTC